The sample holds many counts of the clone carrying this TCR beta chain. Its antigen is still unknown. Each cDNA molecule carried a unique molecular identifier. In TCRdb, the 5' RACE reads were re-called with MiXCR into one record per CDR3 protein. In the table there are 90,000 to 100,000 distinct CDR3 sequences, about 13% of which are singletons. This sample is drawn from a study of early T cells in non-severe SARS-CoV-2 infection. Study context: Bulk RNA from unsorted whole blood was sequenced; chains were unpaired.

The germline CDR1 and CDR2 sequences are SGHRS and YFSETQ. The trim removed 1 base at V and 3 bases at J, leaving 7 bases unmatched. The CDR3 contains 17 residues. The study, taken as a whole, reports: Sequences matched to VDJdb favored anti-spike CD8 responses, while private and CD4 specificities were missed.

The clonotype was recovered from an adult who was a healthcare worker with PCR-confirmed SARS-CoV-2 infection or an uninfected control (not recorded which). The chain uses TRBV5-1 and TRBJ1-1, with 12 bases matching TRBD1. The specimen was whole blood. CDR3 protein: CASSLTGTGGLDTEAFF. The CDR3 DNA reads TGCGCCAGCAGCTTGACCGGGACAGGGGGCCTAGACACTGAAGCTTTCTTT.